Each of the 20 T cell receptor beta chains below was sequenced from the same sample in a study of blood T cell repertoires in COVID-19. Some clones are missing from TCRdb's copy, which holds only in-frame ones; the method was immunoSEQ multiplex PCR. The sample records tens of thousands of clones, around 89% being singletons. The sample taken for sequencing was peripheral blood. All receptors come from a man between 50 and 59 years old with active COVID-19.

J is TRBJ1-2 and V is TRBV3-1 (or the pseudogene TRBV3-2); D remains ambiguous. Trimming left V 1 base short and J 4 bases short, with 7 bases between. The germline CDR1 and CDR2 sequences are LGHDT and YNNKEL (reference sequence). CDR3 length equals 13 residues. DNA for the CDR3: TGTGCCAGCAGCCAAGTAAACAGCTATGGCTACACCTTC. Translating gives CASSQVNSYGYTF.

The rearrangement uses TRBV7-2 and TRBJ2-2, with 8 bases identical to TRBD2. Unmatched junction bases numbered 2, after V lost 5 bases and J lost 6 bases. From germline, CDR1 is SGHTA and CDR2 FQGNSA. The CDR3 is 13 amino acids. This CDR3 is CASSGTRSGELFF. CDR3 coding DNA: TGTGCCAGCAGCGGGACTAGATCCGGGGAGCTGTTTTTT.

The chain joins TRBV6-5 to TRBJ1-4, with a tentative D call TRBD1 (6 bases). Germline V gene lookup returns CDR1 MNHEY and CDR2 SVGAGI. CDR3 length: 14 residues. Trimming stripped 6 bases from V and 8 bases from J, with 16 bases between. Here the CDR3 DNA reads TGTGCCAGCAGCCGGGGACACCCGGGGGAAAAACTGTTTTTT. It translates to CASSRGHPGEKLFF.

Written as DNA, the CDR3 is TGCGCCAGCAGCCAAGGAGGCGCAAATTCACCCCTCCACTTT. Protein product: CASSQGGANSPLHF. V is TRBV4-1 and J is TRBJ1-6, with D unclear. The germline gives CDR1 MGHRA, CDR2 YSYEKL. The V gene lost 1 base and the J gene lost 7 bases, with 8 bases spanning the gap. This CDR3 has 14 residues.

Only one count was recorded for this clone. The chain joins TRBV6-2 or TRBV6-3 to TRBJ2-5; 12 nucleotides line up with TRBD2. The V and J ends lost 4 bases and 2 bases, in that order; junction bases with no gene match: 8. The CDR3 is made up of 17 amino acids. Germline lookup yields CDR1 MNHEY and CDR2 SVGEGT. The chain's CDR3 is CASSFPWTSGKQETQYF. The CDR3 region has the DNA TGTGCCAGCAGTTTTCCCTGGACTAGCGGGAAGCAAGAGACCCAGTACTTC.

J is TRBJ2-3 and V is TRBV18, with TRBD2 matching 8 bases. CDR1 KGHSH and CDR2 LQKENI come from the germline V gene. With V trimmed by 2 bases and J by 3 bases, 10 bases remained unmatched. The CDR3 is 17 amino acids. The CDR3 DNA reads TGTGCCAGCTCACCAGCTCCGGGGGGGCGAGGGACAGATACGCAGTATTTT. Translating gives CASSPAPGGRGTDTQYF.

The chain has TRBV7-9 and TRBJ2-4; 7 bases fit TRBD2. CDR1 SEHNR and CDR2 FQNEAQ come from the germline V gene (reference sequence). The trim removed 4 bases at V and 0 bases at J, leaving 6 bases unmatched. This CDR3 has 16 amino acids. CDR3 sequence: CASSSGAGLAKNIQYF. The CDR3 DNA is TGTGCCAGCAGCTCCGGAGCGGGGTTAGCCAAAAACATTCAGTACTTC.

V and J are TRBV15 and TRBJ1-1; TRBD1 might be the D (6 bases). Germline V gives CDR1 LNHNV, CDR2 YYDKDF (reference sequence). Trimming stripped 5 bases from V and 4 bases from J, with 17 bases between. The CDR3 sequence is 15 residues long. The CDR3 protein is CATSEMGRGGTEAFF. The CDR3 DNA follows: TGTGCCACCAGCGAAATGGGCAGGGGCGGCACTGAAGCTTTCTTT.

This chain links TRBV3-1 (or the pseudogene TRBV3-2) with TRBJ2-6; the D is unclear. Germline V gene lookup returns CDR1 LGHDT and CDR2 YNNKEL (reference sequence). V was clipped by 0 bases and J by 2 bases, with 8 bases between them. The CDR3 consists of 16 residues. CDR3 in DNA: TGTGCCAGCAGCCAAGAACACCCCCCTGGGGCCAACGTCCTGACTTTC. Its protein is CASSQEHPPGANVLTF.

The rearrangement uses TRBV3-1 (or the pseudogene TRBV3-2) and TRBJ2-3; TRBD2 agrees at 10 bases. From germline, CDR1 is LGHDT and CDR2 YNNKEL (reference sequence). The CDR3 consists of 20 residues. V lost 0 bases to trimming and J lost 5 bases; unmatched junction nucleotides: 17. CDR3: CASSQEISGRIGGVGDTQYF. The CDR3 DNA reads as TGTGCCAGCAGCCAAGAGATTAGCGGGAGGATCGGGGGGGTCGGAGATACGCAGTATTTT.

This rearrangement joins TRBV21-1 to TRBJ1-1. TRBV21-1 is deemed a pseudogene. CDR3 length: 14 amino acids. The CDR3 here is CASSKFGWNTEAFF. The CDR3 DNA reads TGTGCCAGCAGCAAGTTCGGTTGGAACACTGAAGCTTTCTTT.

The chain carries TRBV11-2 and TRBJ2-3; weak D call: TRBD2 (5 bases). Germline V lookup: CDR1 SGHAT, CDR2 FQNNGV. The CDR3 covers 15 residues. The V end lost 5 bases, the J end lost 6 bases, and 18 bases lay between the germline ends. CDR3 region: CASSQADGVRDTQYF. In nucleotides, the CDR3 is TGTGCCAGCAGCCAAGCGGACGGGGTGAGGGATACGCAGTATTTT.

This chain joins TRBV6-5 and TRBJ1-2, with D tentatively TRBD1 (5 bases). The germline gives CDR1 MNHEY, CDR2 SVGAGI. Trimming left V 0 bases short and J 4 bases short, with 15 bases between. The CDR3 is made up of 16 amino acids. DNA for the CDR3: TGTGCCAGCAGTTACTCCACAGGCAATCACCTCTATGGCTACACCTTC. Amino acids: CASSYSTGNHLYGYTF.

The chain combines TRBV27 with TRBJ2-7, with 7 bases that match TRBD1. V gave up 6 bases and J gave up 2 bases; unmatched junction bases: 13. The V gene's germline CDR1 is MNHEY and CDR2 SMNVEV (reference sequence). The CDR3 spans 16 residues. CDR3 bases: TGTGCCAGCAGCAAGAATCGGGACAGCTACGCCTACGAGCAGTACTTC. Amino acids: CASSKNRDSYAYEQYF.

This clone was seen more than once but under ten times. The rearrangement joins TRBV20-1 to TRBJ1-1; D gene ambiguous. Looked up from germline, CDR1 is DFQATT and CDR2 is SNEGSKA (reference sequence). With 3 bases removed from V and 5 bases from J, the gap between germline ends came to 13 bases. CDR3 length: 13 amino acids. The DNA of the CDR3 is TGCAGTGCTAGTCCAGAGGCTTTTACTGAAGCTTTCTTT. This codes for CSASPEAFTEAFF.

The CDR3 coding sequence is TGTGCCAGCAGCCCCGGGACTAGCGGGGGGAATGAGCAGTTCTTC. This sequence encodes CASSPGTSGGNEQFF. V gene TRBV6-5 combines with J gene TRBJ2-1; 15 bases agree with TRBD2. CDR3 size: 15 residues. CDR1 is MNHEY, CDR2 SVGAGI, per germline. Trimming cost V 6 bases and J 7 bases; bases outside gene matches: 4.

The V gene is TRBV30, the J gene TRBJ1-5; possibly TRBD1 for D (5 bases). The V gene's germline CDR1 is GTSNPN and CDR2 SVGIG (reference sequence). V dropped 2 bases and J dropped 7 bases, with 15 bases sitting between them. The CDR3 covers 14 residues. For the CDR3, the DNA is TGTGCCTGGAGTCGAGCAGGGAATAGGCAGCCCCAGCATTTT. Translation gives CAWSRAGNRQPQHF. Full variable domain (outside the CDR3, taken from reference TRBV30 and TRBJ1-5): SQTIHQWPATLVQPVGSPLSLECTVEGTSNPNLYWYRQAAGRGLQLLFYSVGIGQISSEVPQNLSASRPQDRQFILSSKKLLLSDSGFYLCAWSRAGNRQPQHFGDGTRLSIL.

This chain links TRBV28 with TRBJ1-3; 10 bases are shared with TRBD1. This CDR3 comprises 17 residues. Per the germline V gene, CDR1 is MDHEN and CDR2 is SYDVKM. Losses at the gene ends were 6 bases for V and 0 bases for J; bases not matched to a gene: 8. In nucleotides, the CDR3 is TGTGCCAGCAGGCCGGGACAGGGGAAACGCTCTGGAAACACCATATATTTT. Protein product: CASRPGQGKRSGNTIYF.

The V call is TRBV3-1 (or the pseudogene TRBV3-2), the J call TRBJ2-5; TRBD2 agrees at 8 bases. The germline V gene has CDR1 LGHDT and CDR2 YNNKEL (reference sequence). With 4 bases clipped from V and 3 bases from J, the junction kept 7 bases outside the gene matches. The CDR3 is 15 amino acids. CDR3 in amino acids: CASSPIGAGEETQYF. In nucleotides, the CDR3 is TGTGCCAGCAGCCCTATCGGAGCGGGAGAAGAGACCCAGTACTTC.

This chain links TRBV6-5 with TRBJ2-5, with TRBD2 matching over 8 bases. The CDR3 consists of 13 residues. CDR1 MNHEY and CDR2 SVGAGI come from the germline V gene. Trimming removed 5 bases from V and 5 bases from J; junction bases left unmatched: 4. In DNA, the CDR3 is TGTGCCAGCAGTCGACGGGGGGGGGAGACCCAGTACTTC. This translates into CASSRRGGETQYF.